Listed below are T cell receptor beta chains from one sample, sequenced in a study of T cell repertoires in cytomegalovirus infection. TCRdb re-derived calls from the reads in MiXCR, one entry per CDR3 protein. The data hold a few hundred thousand distinct CDR3 sequences, with about 39% observed a single time. For these receptors, no antigen is known. The sample here was cultured PBMCs, taken from culture after CMV antigen stimulation. These receptor sequences come from a human donor in good health (CMV status not recorded). Some clones in this sample may be carry-over from other donors' samples. Each CDR3 is given with its conserved first and last residue.

V,J,length,CDR3
TRBV2,TRBJ1-1,13,CASRVQGSTEAFF
TRBV4-1,TRBJ2-3,14,CASSLDTRPDTQYF
TRBV19,TRBJ1-1,14,CASSILGARPEAFF
TRBV14,TRBJ1-1,19,CASSQDKRSRGELNTEAFF
TRBV6-2/TRBV6-3,TRBJ2-5,14,CASSSDRGGETQYF
TRBV20-1,TRBJ1-3,15,CSARGLGHHGNTIYF
TRBV5-4,TRBJ2-3,16,CASSHPGEGSTDTQYF
TRBV7-2,TRBJ2-7,15,CASSLVWDSTYEQYF
TRBV5-4,TRBJ2-1,15,CASSLVGLASDEQFF
TRBV7-2,TRBJ2-1,17,CASSHPRGGSTVGGKFF
TRBV7-2,TRBJ2-1,15,CASSPRWSSYNEQFF
TRBV11-2,TRBJ2-1,16,CASSSPGVSGTNEQFF
TRBV27,TRBJ2-1,15,CASSFSGILYNEQFF
TRBV7-2,TRBJ2-5,13,CASSLSFGKTQYF
TRBV28,TRBJ2-3,14,CASSLSRGADTQYF
TRBV27,TRBJ1-2,13,CASSLTGSSDYTF
TRBV5-4,TRBJ2-3,13,CASGGVDTDTQYF
TRBV6-2/TRBV6-3,TRBJ2-1,12,CASSQRGGVQFF
TRBV12-3/TRBV12-4,TRBJ1-5,13,CASSLTGPQPQHF
TRBV28,TRBJ1-3,14,CASSQTGKSGTIYF